The subject of this entry is one T cell receptor (beta chain). These data are taken from a study of shared clonotypes between healthy human individuals. Across the study: Each donor's CD8 memory used one plate, CD8 naive two, each CD4 subset three.

Samples underwent the assay at deep level. The data were produced by immunoSEQ multiplex PCR, yet TCRdb's version contains in-frame clones alone and is incomplete. Of about 1.9 million clones listed, 90% to 95% are singletons. The V gene lost 4 bases and the J gene lost 0 bases, with 16 bases spanning the gap. The CDR3 spans 16 residues. CDR1 and CDR2 from the germline V gene are MDHEN and SYDVKM. Terminally differentiated effector memory CD45RA+ cells were excluded by CCR7 positive selection of CD45RO-negative cells. The clonotype originates from a man younger than 35 in good health. Some clones in this sample may be carry-over from other donors' samples. The gene calls are TRBV28 and TRBJ2-7; the D gene could be TRBD1 or TRBD2 (5 bases each). Sequencing used naive CD8+ T cells from PBMCs. CDR3 loop: CASSWDPPRSSYEQYF. The CDR3 DNA reads TGTGCCAGCAGTTGGGACCCCCCGAGGAGCTCCTACGAGCAGTACTTC.